This T cell receptor (beta chain) was obtained from a study of resident and recirculating memory T cells in vitiligo. Study observations and caveats: No single dominant TCR clone appeared; lesion clonality varied.

Clones were sequenced by immunoSEQ multiplex PCR, and TCRdb holds only the in-frame ones, with some missing. The sample has tens of thousands of clones; approximately 90% are singletons. To note about this clone: Its antigen remains unknown.

This sequence originates from a male donor with vitiligo. The sequenced material came from blood.

The CDR3 DNA follows: TGTGCCAGCAGCGAAGCGGGGGGGAGCACAGATACGCAGTATTTT. Its protein product is CASSEAGGSTDTQYF. V and J are TRBV6-4 and TRBJ2-3, with TRBD2 identical over 10 bases. V trimming: 6 bases; J trimming: 0 bases; junction bases outside the gene matches: 3. CDR1 MRHNA and CDR2 SNTAGT come from the germline V gene. This CDR3 is 15 amino acids long.